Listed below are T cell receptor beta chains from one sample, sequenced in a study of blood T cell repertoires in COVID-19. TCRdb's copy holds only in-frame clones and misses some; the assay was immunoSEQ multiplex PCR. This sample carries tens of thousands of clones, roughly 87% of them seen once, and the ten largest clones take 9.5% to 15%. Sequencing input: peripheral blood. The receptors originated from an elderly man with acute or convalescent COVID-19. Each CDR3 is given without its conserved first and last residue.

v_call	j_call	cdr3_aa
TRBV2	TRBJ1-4	ARTGLVARGEKLF
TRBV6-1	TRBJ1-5	ASSDGQVSQPQH
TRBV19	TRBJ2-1	ASSRAYNEQF
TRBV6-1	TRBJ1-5	ASFNGGRGDQPQH
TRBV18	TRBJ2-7	ASSPRGGSGEVGEQY
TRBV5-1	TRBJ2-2	ASSLELTGELF
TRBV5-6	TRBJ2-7	ASSSGTDRYEQY
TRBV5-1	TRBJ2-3	ASSTQHANTDTQY
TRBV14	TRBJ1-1	ASSQEKRGNTEAF
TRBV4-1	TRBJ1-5	ASSQEGAGSQPQH
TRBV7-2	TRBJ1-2	ASSNRQGFGYT
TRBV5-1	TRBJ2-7	ASSLVAGYEQY
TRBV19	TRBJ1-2	ASSVWGQRGYT
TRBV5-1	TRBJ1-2	ASSPQGHYGYT
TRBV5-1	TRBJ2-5	ASSEDKAYQETQY
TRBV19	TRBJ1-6	ASSMPGQGNSPLH
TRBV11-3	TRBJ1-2	ASSLRENYGYT
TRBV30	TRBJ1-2	AWSVMLASVNGYT
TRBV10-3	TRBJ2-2	AIRDRGNTGELF
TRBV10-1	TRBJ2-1	ASSESPGSNDNEQF
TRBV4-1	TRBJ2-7	ASSQARGRGNYEQY
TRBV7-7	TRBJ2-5	ASSLYGRGGQETQY
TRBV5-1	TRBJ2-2	ASSFGELNTGELF
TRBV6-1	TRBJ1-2	ASRERTATRGYGYT
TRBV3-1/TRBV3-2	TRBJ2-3	ASSPTSGGWDTQY
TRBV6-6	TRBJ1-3	ASSNKRSGENTIY
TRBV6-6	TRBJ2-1	ASSAGGPLGGEQF
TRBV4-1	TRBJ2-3	ASSQDRTSGTDTQY
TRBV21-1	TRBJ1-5	ASSNVRVGQPQH
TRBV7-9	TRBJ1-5	ASSWGGASNQPQH
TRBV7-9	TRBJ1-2	ASSLRGTGVNGYT
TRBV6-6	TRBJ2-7	ASSDPGTGDREQY
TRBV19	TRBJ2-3	ASSPSIKRGGRTDTQY
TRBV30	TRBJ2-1	AWSGTGTYEPAYNSEQF
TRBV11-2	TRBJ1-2	ASSLDRGQGAEYGYT
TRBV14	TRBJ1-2	ASSLRGGMGYT